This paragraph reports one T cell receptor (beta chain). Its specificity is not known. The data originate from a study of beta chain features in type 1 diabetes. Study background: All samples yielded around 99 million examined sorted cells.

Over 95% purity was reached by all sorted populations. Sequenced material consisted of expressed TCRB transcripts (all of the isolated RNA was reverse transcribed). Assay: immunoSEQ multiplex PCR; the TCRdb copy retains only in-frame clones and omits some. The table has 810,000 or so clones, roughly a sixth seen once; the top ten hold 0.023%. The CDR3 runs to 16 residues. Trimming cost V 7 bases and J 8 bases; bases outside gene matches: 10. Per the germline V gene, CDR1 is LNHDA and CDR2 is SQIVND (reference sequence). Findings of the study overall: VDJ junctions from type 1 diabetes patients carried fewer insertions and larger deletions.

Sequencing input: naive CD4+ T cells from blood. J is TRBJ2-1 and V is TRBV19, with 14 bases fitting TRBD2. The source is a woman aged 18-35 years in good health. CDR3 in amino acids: CASTPIGTSGRDEQFF. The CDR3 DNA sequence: TGTGCCAGTACCCCGATTGGGACTAGCGGGAGAGATGAGCAGTTCTTC. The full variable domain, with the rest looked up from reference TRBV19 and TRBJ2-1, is DGGITQSPKYLFRKEGQNVTLSCEQNLNHDAMYWYRQDPGQGLRLIYYSQIVNDFQKGDIAEGYSVSREKKESFPLTVTSAQKNPTAFYLCASTPIGTSGRDEQFFGPGTRLTVL.